The 16 T cell receptor beta chains below come from one sample, sequenced in a study of human T cells and chemical hapten exposure. Specified time point: patch test 1, 2 weeks after DPC sensitization. The treatment here: therapeutic diphenylcyclopropenone sensitization with weekly scalp DPC. TCRdb reprocessed the RACE reads with MiXCR, giving one entry per CDR3 protein. The table includes around 120,000 distinct CDR3 sequences, 12% detected once. This sample comprised whole blood, obtained in connection with sensitization to the hapten diphenylcyclopropenone (DPC). These receptors were obtained from a woman in her forties or fifties with alopecia areata. Some clones in this sample may be carry-over from other donors' samples.

The chain recombines TRBV28 with TRBJ1-2; 8 nucleotides line up with TRBD1. This CDR3 region has 15 residues. Germline lookup yields CDR1 MDHEN and CDR2 SYDVKM. V trimming: 7 bases; J trimming: 4 bases; junction bases outside the gene matches: 11. DNA for the CDR3: TGTGCCAGCAACGGTAGTCGGGACAGGCCCTATGGCTACACCTTC. Its protein product is CASNGSRDRPYGYTF.

This clonotype was seen a few times. The V gene is TRBV2, the J gene TRBJ1-5, with 10 bases matching TRBD1. The CDR3 covers 14 residues. Germline V gene data show CDR1 as SNHLY and CDR2 as FYNNEI. Unmatched junction bases numbered 2, after V lost 4 bases and J lost 5 bases. The CDR3, as DNA: TGTGCCAGCAGTGGGACAGGGGGTTATCAGCCCCAGCATTTT. Amino acid sequence: CASSGTGGYQPQHF.

The chain joins TRBV6-4 to TRBJ2-4, with D perhaps matching TRBD1 or TRBD2 (5 bases each). Germline loops: CDR1 MRHNA, CDR2 SNTAGT. Trimming stripped 2 bases from V and 2 bases from J, with 10 bases between. The CDR3 is 15 amino acids. The CDR3 spells CASSDAPGPKNIQYF. Here the CDR3 DNA reads TGTGCCAGCAGTGACGCCCCGGGGCCCAAAAACATTCAGTACTTC.

This chain joins TRBV5-1 and TRBJ2-7; the D gene is possibly TRBD1 (6 bases). Trimming left V 0 bases short and J 2 bases short, with 15 bases between. Germline CDR1 is SGHRS and CDR2 is YFSETQ. CDR3 size: 16 residues. The CDR3 spells CASSLVLGHRTYEQYF. In DNA form, the CDR3 reads TGCGCCAGCAGCTTGGTATTGGGACACCGTACCTACGAGCAGTACTTC.

The chain has TRBV12-3 or TRBV12-4 and TRBJ2-1; tentative D call: TRBD2 (6 bases). The CDR3 spans 14 residues. V lost 6 bases to trimming and J lost 5 bases, with 14 bases between them. The CDR3 protein is CASRPGGRHNEQFF. CDR3 sequence (DNA): TGTGCCAGCAGACCTGGAGGGAGACACAATGAGCAGTTCTTC.

This clonotype was observed at least ten times. The chain has TRBV12-2 and TRBJ2-5; the table's D call of TRBD1 was not tested on the DNA. TRBV12-2 is given as a pseudogene. The CDR3 runs to 12 residues. The chain's CDR3 is CAGRGEAETQYF. In DNA form, the CDR3 reads TGTGCAGGGCGAGGGGAAGCTGAGACCCAGTACTTC.

This clonotype was recorded a few times. J is TRBJ2-1 and V is TRBV11-1; 7 nucleotides agree with TRBD1. The V gene's germline CDR1 is SGHAT and CDR2 FQDESV (reference sequence). CDR3 length: 19 amino acids. J was trimmed by 7 bases and V by 5 bases; bases with no gene match: 23. CDR3 protein: CASSPPNRDSNRNRNEQFF. CDR3 nucleotide sequence: TGTGCCAGCAGCCCACCCAACCGGGACAGCAATAGGAATAGAAATGAGCAGTTCTTC.

With respect to this clonotype: This sequence may be a read error, since a much larger clone differs from it by one base. The chain uses TRBV29-1 and TRBJ1-2, with D maybe TRBD1 (5 bases). Trimming shortened V by 0 bases and J by 6 bases, and 8 bases separated the two germline ends. The CDR3 loop spans 12 amino acids. CDR1 is SQVTM and CDR2 is ANQGSEA in the germline V gene. The CDR3 sequence is CSVEDQGDGYTF. CDR3 nucleotide sequence: TGCAGCGTTGAAGATCAGGGCGATGGCTACACCTTC.

This clonotype was counted many times. The chain couples TRBV5-5 to TRBJ1-2; D is perhaps TRBD1 (5 bases). CDR1 and CDR2 (germline): SGHKS, YYEKEE (reference sequence). The CDR3 extends over 16 amino acids. V gave up 1 base and J gave up 5 bases, with 18 bases separating them. CDR3 residues: CASSLSLTGTFYGYTF. The CDR3 DNA is TGTGCCAGCAGCTTGTCGCTGACTGGGACGTTTTATGGCTACACCTTC.

The gene calls are TRBV2 and TRBJ2-3; D unclear. The CDR3 extends over 13 amino acids. The germline gives CDR1 SNHLY, CDR2 FYNNEI. Trimming shortened V by 7 bases and J by 0 bases, and 8 bases separated the two germline ends. CDR3: CASTHRSTDTQYF. CDR3 DNA sequence: TGTGCCAGCACTCATCGGAGCACAGATACGCAGTATTTT.

This sequence joins TRBV7-2 and TRBJ2-7, with D unclear. This CDR3 spans 14 amino acids. Trimming shortened V by 5 bases and J by 6 bases, and 17 bases separated the two germline ends. Germline loops: CDR1 SGHTA, CDR2 FQGNSA. In DNA, the CDR3 is TGTGCCAGCAGCCCCTACGACGAAGGCTCCGAGCAGTACTTC. This codes for CASSPYDEGSEQYF. Filled out from reference TRBV7-2 and TRBJ2-7, the complete variable domain reads GAGVSQSPSNKVTEKGKDVELRCDPISGHTALYWYRQSLGQGLEFLIYFQGNSAPDKSGLPSDRFSAERTGGSVSTLTIQRTQQEDSAVYLCASSPYDEGSEQYFGPGTRLTVT.

The sample holds a few counts of this clonotype. This sequence joins TRBV6-5 and TRBJ2-1; no clear D. The CDR3 extends over 14 amino acids. V was clipped by 8 bases and J by 1 base, with 12 bases between them. Germline loops: CDR1 MNHEY, CDR2 SVGAGI. The CDR3 loop is CASAIHESYNEQFF. In DNA form, the CDR3 reads TGTGCCAGCGCCATCCACGAATCCTACAATGAGCAGTTCTTC.

This clonotype showed up just a few times. At one of its ends the junction is not consistent with the germline gene, which may arise from a read error. The genes are TRBV28 and TRBJ2-1; D gene unclear. This CDR3 region has 12 residues. Germline V gene lookup returns CDR1 MDHEN and CDR2 SYDVKM. The CDR3 protein is CASSLNLPGRVF. DNA of the CDR3: TGTGCCAGCAGTTTGAACCTACCCGGACGAGTCTTC.

This clonotype was detected a few times. The CDR3 protein is CASARGQGNEKLFF. The CDR3 DNA reads TGTGCCAGCGCCCGCGGACAGGGAAATGAAAAACTGTTTTTT. The chain couples TRBV28 to TRBJ1-4; 8 positions match TRBD1. Germline V CDR1 and CDR2: MDHEN, SYDVKM. V trimming: 8 bases; J trimming: 5 bases; junction bases outside the gene matches: 7. This CDR3 has 14 residues. Variable domain in full (rest from reference TRBV28 and TRBJ1-4): DVKVTQSSRYLVKRTGEKVFLECVQDMDHENMFWYRQDPGLGLRLIYFSYDVKMKEKGDIPEGYSVSREKKERFSLILESASTNQTSMYLCASARGQGNEKLFFGSGTQLSVL.

This clonotype was counted only a few times. The chain uses TRBV7-2 and TRBJ2-7; unclear D gene. Trimming stripped 1 base from V and 3 bases from J, with 7 bases between. The CDR3 is made up of 13 amino acids. CDR1 and CDR2 from the germline V gene are SGHTA and FQGNSA. CDR3 DNA: TGTGCCAGCAGCTTAGGGCCTGACTACGAGCAGTACTTC. Protein product: CASSLGPDYEQYF.

The V gene is TRBV7-7, the J gene TRBJ2-7, with a weak D call TRBD2 (5 bases). The CDR3 is 14 amino acids. Trimming cost V 4 bases and J 5 bases, with 15 bases left between them. Germline lookup yields CDR1 SSHAT and CDR2 FNYEAQ (reference sequence). The CDR3 bases are TGTGCCAGCAGCTGGACCGGGATACTCCACGAGCAGTACTTC. It translates to CASSWTGILHEQYF. Full variable domain (outside the CDR3, taken from reference TRBV7-7 and TRBJ2-7): GAGVSQSPRYKVTKRGQDVTLRCDPISSHATLYWYQQALGQGPEFLTYFNYEAQPDKSGLPSDRFSAERPEGSISTLTIQRTEQRDSAMYRCASSWTGILHEQYFGPGTRLTVT.